These 25 T cell receptor beta chains share one sample of origin, sequenced in a study of blood T cells in healthy people across ages. A sample-barcoded 5' primer and a J-beta primer mix were used in a second PCR of roughly 6 to 11 cycles. TCRdb analysed the 5' RACE reads with MiXCR anew, one entry per CDR3 protein. Of 550,000 to 650,000 distinct CDR3 sequences listed, roughly a quarter are singletons. This sample was also put to use in a study of T cells of mothers and their children.

The sample comprised blood. These receptors were obtained from a boy aged 2 to 9 in good health.

The rearrangement links TRBV9 to TRBJ2-3; possible D gene TRBD2, 6 bases. There are 16 residues in the CDR3. The ends were cut back, 2 bases at V and 2 bases at J, with 15 bases in the middle. Germline lookup yields CDR1 SGDLS and CDR2 YYNGEE. The CDR3 DNA reads TGTGCCAGCAGCGTCTCCGGCGGGGCGGTCACAGATACGCAGTATTTT. Its protein product is CASSVSGGAVTDTQYF.

The V call is TRBV5-1, the J call TRBJ2-7, with TRBD1 identical over 9 bases. In germline, CDR1 is SGHRS, CDR2 YFSETQ. CDR3 length equals 15 residues. The V gene end was trimmed by 4 bases and the J gene end by 5 bases; junction bases not matched to a gene: 10. The chain's CDR3 is CASSGTGTGFNEQYF. The CDR3 bases are TGCGCCAGCAGCGGTACCGGGACAGGGTTCAACGAGCAGTACTTC.

The chain couples TRBV5-6 to TRBJ2-5, with 11 bases matching TRBD1. The J call may not be correct, given that the DNA end is closer to TRBJ2-7. The CDR3 is made up of 15 amino acids. Germline V CDR1 and CDR2: SGHDT, YYEEEE. The CDR3 coding sequence is TGTGCCAGCAGCGACGGGACAGGGGGTCCCTACGAGCAGTACTTC. Protein sequence: CASSDGTGGPYEQYF.

The chain links TRBV5-1 to TRBJ2-3, with 9 positions matching TRBD1. There are 13 residues in the CDR3. V lost 4 bases to trimming and J lost 6 bases; unmatched junction nucleotides: 3. From germline, CDR1 is SGHRS and CDR2 YFSETQ. The CDR3 DNA reads TGCGCCAGCAGCCCGGGACAGGGTGATACGCAGTATTTT. This encodes CASSPGQGDTQYF.

The count of this clonotype is one. The CDR3 coding sequence is TGTGCCATCGGCAAACTAGCGGGACTCCAAGAGACCCAGTACTTC. Translating it yields CAIGKLAGLQETQYF. The J gene is TRBJ2-5, the V gene TRBV10-3; 10 bases map to TRBD2. CDR3 length equals 15 residues. V lost 8 bases to trimming and J lost 1 base; unmatched junction nucleotides: 7. Germline V gene sequence: CDR1 ENHRY, CDR2 SYGVKD.

This clonotype has a handful of counts. This rearrangement joins TRBV12-3 or TRBV12-4 to TRBJ2-7; 11 bases line up with TRBD2. Trimming at V came to 6 bases and at J to 2 bases, leaving 6 bases not matched to a gene. The CDR3 is made up of 15 amino acids. CDR3 protein: CASSKLAGVPYEQYF. CDR3 coding DNA: TGTGCCAGCAGCAAACTAGCGGGAGTCCCCTACGAGCAGTACTTC.

The sample holds a few counts of this clonotype. This rearrangement joins TRBV2 to TRBJ2-7; 8 nucleotides match TRBD2. The J call could be wrong; TRBJ2-1 is a better fit for the DNA end. The CDR3 covers 15 residues. Germline values: CDR1 SNHLY, CDR2 FYNNEI. As DNA, the CDR3 is TGTGCCAGCCGGCTGGAGGGACTAGCCTACAATGAGCAGTTCTTC. It specifies CASRLEGLAYNEQFF.

This clonotype showed up just once. The gene calls are TRBV6-1 and TRBJ2-7, with unresolved D. Trimming cost V 5 bases and J 3 bases, with 14 bases left between them. CDR3 length equals 14 residues. CDR1 MNHNS and CDR2 SASEGT come from the germline V gene. CDR3 sequence (DNA): TGTGCCAGCAGTCTACGACACGGCCGCTACGAGCAGTACTTC. This translates into CASSLRHGRYEQYF.

The chain links TRBV3-1 to TRBJ1-5; D is undetermined. The V gene's germline CDR1 is LGHDT and CDR2 YNNKEL (reference sequence). The V gene lost 1 base and the J gene lost 8 bases, with 9 bases spanning the gap. CDR3 length: 13 residues. CDR3 residues: CASSQGSWEPQHF. In nucleotides, the CDR3 is TGTGCCAGCAGCCAAGGTAGTTGGGAGCCCCAGCATTTT.

The V and J genes are TRBV7-9 and TRBJ2-6; D gene unclear. Trimming stripped 5 bases from V and 2 bases from J, with 19 bases between. CDR1 and CDR2 from the germline V gene are SEHNR and FQNEAQ (reference sequence). The CDR3 covers 18 residues. CDR3 sequence: CASSPLQHASAGANVLTF. CDR3 sequence (DNA): TGTGCCAGCAGCCCCCTTCAGCACGCTTCGGCTGGGGCCAACGTCCTGACTTTC.

The chain links TRBV9 to TRBJ1-2, with D unresolved. The CDR3 consists of 15 residues. V shed 4 bases and J shed 0 bases, with 13 bases lying between them. Germline V gene sequence: CDR1 SGDLS, CDR2 YYNGEE. Here the CDR3 DNA reads TGTGCCAGCAGCAGGAAAAGGGAAGCTAACTATGGCTACACCTTC. This gives the protein CASSRKREANYGYTF.

In its sample, this clonotype was seen a few times. The chain joins TRBV12-3 or TRBV12-4 to TRBJ2-1, with a tentative D call TRBD2 (5 bases). V lost 3 bases, J lost 6 bases, and 18 bases lay in between. This CDR3 region has 16 residues. The CDR3 here is CASSLFWSGSSNEQFF. The CDR3 DNA reads TGTGCCAGCAGTTTGTTTTGGTCGGGGAGCAGCAATGAGCAGTTCTTC.

This chain links TRBV29-1 with TRBJ2-6, with TRBD1 matching 8 bases. This CDR3 is 16 amino acids long. V trimming: 8 bases; J trimming: 1 base; junction bases outside the gene matches: 10. Per the germline V gene, CDR1 is SQVTM and CDR2 is ANQGSEA. This chain's CDR3 is CSLLEQGESGANVLTF. CDR3 DNA sequence: TGCAGCCTACTTGAACAGGGGGAATCTGGGGCCAACGTCCTGACTTTC.

There are a few counts of this clonotype. The rearrangement joins TRBV5-1 to TRBJ2-5, with 8 bases aligning to TRBD1. V lost 3 bases, J lost 7 bases, and 11 bases stayed unmatched. The length of the CDR3 is 15 residues. Germline V gene lookup returns CDR1 SGHRS and CDR2 YFSETQ. The chain's CDR3 is CASSSETGGLGTQYF. CDR3 nucleotides: TGCGCCAGCAGCTCGGAAACAGGGGGACTTGGGACCCAGTACTTC.

This clonotype came up a few times. The chain links TRBV20-1 to TRBJ1-2, with D unresolved. V was clipped by 6 bases and J by 5 bases, with 19 bases between them. The germline gives CDR1 DFQATT, CDR2 SNEGSKA (reference sequence). The CDR3 has 14 amino acids. CDR3 bases: TGCAGTGCCCAGACCATCCCCGGACGTTATGGCTACACCTTC. Translation: CSAQTIPGRYGYTF.

About this clonotype itself: Mismatch with germline at one junction end may stem from a read error. The chain couples TRBV7-9 to TRBJ1-2; the D gene is possibly TRBD1 (6 bases). Germline-derived CDR1 and CDR2 are SEHNR and FQNEAQ (reference sequence). The CDR3 has 16 residues. The CDR3: CASSSQVRGADYGYTF. The DNA of the CDR3 is TGTGCCAGCAGCTCTCAGGTTAGGGGGGCTGACTACGGCTACACCTTC.

The V gene is TRBV20-1, the J gene TRBJ2-7, with D possibly matching TRBD2 (5 bases). The ends were cut back, 2 bases at V and 0 bases at J, with 14 bases in the middle. This CDR3 is 15 amino acids long. CDR1 DFQATT and CDR2 SNEGSKA come from the germline V gene (reference sequence). CDR3 sequence: CSARPPGRLSYEQYF. The CDR3 DNA reads TGCAGTGCTAGACCACCTGGGAGACTCTCCTACGAGCAGTACTTC.

This clonotype was picked up a small number of times. The rearrangement joins TRBV7-9 to TRBJ2-3, with TRBD1 matching 8 bases. The trim removed 1 base at V and 1 base at J, leaving 7 bases unmatched. Germline V lookup: CDR1 SEHNR, CDR2 FQNEAQ (reference sequence). CDR3 length equals 17 residues. The CDR3 sequence is CASSLGQGLGGTDTQYF. The DNA for the CDR3 is TGTGCCAGCAGCTTAGGACAGGGGTTAGGGGGCACAGATACGCAGTATTTT.

The chain recombines TRBV6-1 with TRBJ2-7, with D maybe TRBD2 (6 bases). The length of the CDR3 is 12 residues. The V end was cut by 10 bases, the J end by 3 bases, with 13 bases between. Germline V lookup: CDR1 MNHNS, CDR2 SASEGT. CDR3 nucleotide sequence: TGTGCCACCACCGGGGGAGGCTACGAGCAGTACTTC. Amino acids: CATTGGGYEQYF.

The J gene is TRBJ2-5, the V gene TRBV12-3 or TRBV12-4, with 7 bases aligning to TRBD2. The end of the DNA aligns better with TRBJ2-1, so the J call may be wrong. This CDR3 region has 13 residues. The CDR3: CASTLSGKGEQFF. The CDR3 DNA reads TGTGCCAGCACCTTGAGCGGGAAGGGTGAGCAGTTCTTC.

This clonotype was picked up a small number of times. The J gene is TRBJ1-2, the V gene TRBV3-1, with TRBD1 matching over 7 bases. Germline trimming cut 5 bases from V and 2 bases from J; bases unmatched to any gene: 5. CDR1 is LGHDT and CDR2 is YNNKEL in the germline V gene (reference sequence). CDR3 length equals 14 residues. CDR3 sequence (DNA): TGTGCCAGCAGCATACAGGGGCGGAACTATGGCTACACCTTC. Amino acid sequence: CASSIQGRNYGYTF.

Remarks on this clonotype: Likely a read error: the CDR3 ends without its conserved phenylalanine or tryptophan. This chain links TRBV29-1 with TRBJ1-2; the D is unclear. The length of the CDR3 is 9 residues. V dropped 3 bases and J dropped 11 bases, with 7 bases sitting between them. Germline CDR1 reads SQVTM; CDR2 reads ANQGSEA. The CDR3 coding sequence is TGCAGCGTTGATCTCTCGTACACCCTC. Encoded protein: CSVDLSYTL.

This clonotype came up a few times. The CDR3 sequence is CASSLAIRERSSYNEQFF. In DNA form, the CDR3 reads TGCGCCAGCAGCTTGGCGATCCGGGAGAGAAGCTCCTACAATGAGCAGTTCTTC. The chain is built from TRBV5-1 and TRBJ2-1, with D perhaps TRBD2 (6 bases). V was cut by 0 bases and J by 0 bases, with 16 bases left in between. In germline, CDR1 is SGHRS, CDR2 YFSETQ. CDR3 length equals 18 residues.

The chain couples TRBV30 to TRBJ1-6; D unclear. Trimming pared 4 bases from V and 7 bases from J, leaving 14 bases between. The CDR3 runs 14 residues. Per the germline V gene, CDR1 is GTSNPN and CDR2 is SVGIG (reference sequence). The CDR3 region is CAWIRDGVNSPLHF. As DNA, the CDR3 is TGTGCCTGGATTCGAGACGGAGTAAATTCACCCCTCCACTTT.

This clonotype showed up just a few times. The chain combines TRBV3-1 with TRBJ1-2; a possible D gene is TRBD1 (5 bases). V was cut by 5 bases and J by 7 bases, with 11 bases left in between. CDR1 and CDR2 from the germline V gene are LGHDT and YNNKEL (reference sequence). The CDR3 is 12 residues long. The CDR3 reads CASSSAGSGYTF. CDR3 DNA: TGTGCCAGCAGCTCTGCAGGGAGTGGCTACACCTTC.